This TCR beta chain was observed in a study of blood T cells in healthy people across ages (dated by TCRdb to the mid-2010s). For the wider study: In model experiments, roughly one uniquely barcoded TCR beta cDNA molecule per two T cells was captured by template switching. Two additional independent replicas of 1 million unique cDNA reads from the same blood draw were analyzed for two donors (one aged 18 to 29 and one aged 80 or older). To avoid experimental bias, donors of different ages were randomly spread across the sequencing lanes. To track age-related changes in TCR beta repertoire diversity, the study relied on deep sequencing normalized with unique cDNA molecular identifiers. The donors were divided into four age groups: young (average around 16 years), middle-aged (approximately 39), aged (roughly 66) and long-lived (82). Here is what the overall study found, with its caveats: Bulk unsorted PBMC profiling prevented conclusive comparison of naive and antigen-experienced compartments. Because donor CMV infection status was unknown, age-related changes in expanded clonotypes were potentially confounded. Estimates of total diversity from one million sequenced T cells were regarded as lower bounds and underestimates. Compared with the aged group, more naive CD4+ T cells, fewer expanded clones and increased TCR diversity were shown by the long-lived group, suggesting age selection. There was a strong correlation between observed TCR beta diversity and the percentage of naive T cells measured by flow cytometry. Observed TCR beta diversity per million T cells fell roughly linearly with age, and a significant reduction was already apparent by age roughly 40.

The 39 donors, aged about 6 to 95 years, were systemically healthy Caucasian individuals from Russia. Roughly 10 milliliters of peripheral blood were drawn from each donor into EDTA-treated Vacutainer tubes. Ficoll-Paque density-gradient centrifugation was used to isolate PBMCs, with at least 6.5 million per sample. Trizol reagent was used to extract total RNA from PBMCs, with at least 5.5 micrograms per sample. The percentages of naive CD45RAhigh/CD27high T cells were determined by flow cytometry on a PBMC aliquot from every donor. Library construction relied on 5' RACE. Instrument on record: Illumina HiSeq 2500. A second 7 to 11 cycle PCR used a sample-barcoded 5' primer and a J-beta primer mix. A template-switch 5' adaptor carrying 12 random nucleotides introduced a unique molecular identifier onto each TCR beta cDNA molecule. Each sample yielded at least 3 million CDR3-containing paired-end reads. First-strand cDNA synthesis was performed from all RNA using the Mint cDNA synthesis kit, with priming by a TRBC-specific oligonucleotide. Following uracil-DNA glycosylase treatment, all cDNA underwent a first 18-cycle PCR with the universal primers M1SS and BC2_uni_R. The paper's data handling went like this. Each sample was normalized by randomly selecting 1 million high-quality reads, each carrying a distinct molecular identifier. Reads sharing molecular identifiers were discarded rather than binned into consensus sequences. MiTCR, run with a Q25 quality threshold and the strictest error-elimination algorithm, handled CDR3 identification, clonotype clustering and error correction. A nonparametric unseen species model using Euler transformation provided a lower-bound estimate of total TCR beta diversity. TCRdb passed the public sequencing reads through fastp at Q25 and MiXCR, retaining productive beta sequences. Each entry is one CDR3 protein sequence, shown with its most common DNA and genes. Here the V and J calls rest on TCRdb's processing, not on the authors' analysis. This sample lists over 1,300,000 distinct CDR3 sequences; around 59% were detected once. Clones ranked in the top ten supply approximately 7% of the sample.

Here V drops 3 bases and J drops 6 bases, and the junction holds 7 bases not matched to any gene. Inclusive of the bounding cysteine and phenylalanine, the CDR3 is 15 residues long. Kept here is only the CDR3 DNA, which spans 45 bases and is read in frame from base 1. The CDR1 and CDR2 encoded by the germline V gene (reference sequence) are LNHNV and YYDKDF. At least ten counts were recorded for this clonotype. Its antigen remains unidentified. No per-base quality is available; no much larger clone lies one base away. Sequenced input: blood. This receptor chain uses TRBV15 and TRBJ2-2, and 7 bases in between align with TRBD1. The sequence derives from a man between 18 and 29 years old in good health. The CDR3 reads CATSSTGEFAGELFF. Here is the DNA: TGTGCCACCAGCAGCACAGGGGAATTTGCCGGGGAGCTGTTTTTT. Full variable domain (CDR3 extended with the reference TRBV15 and TRBJ2-2 proteins): DAMVIQNPRYQVTQFGKPVTLSCSQTLNHNVMYWYQQKSSQAPKLLFHYYDKDFNNEADTPDNFQSRRPNTSFCFLDIRSPGLGDTAMYLCATSSTGEFAGELFFGEGSRLTVL.